Listed below are T cell receptor beta chains from one sample, sequenced in a study of T cell responses to AZD1222 COVID-19 vaccine. Profiled with immunoSEQ multiplex PCR; TCRdb holds only in-frame clones, not every one. The repertoire holds more than 80,000 clones, with approximately 90% as singletons. Sequenced here: peripheral blood, sampled 28 days after the second AZD1222 dose. Every receptor here comes from an adult who received the AZD1222 COVID-19 vaccine. The CDR3 runs from the conserved cysteine through the conserved F or W. The order of the fields is D gene, V gene, clone size, J gene, CDR3 DNA, CDR3 protein. A D gene is named only where the DNA matches it firmly. Clone size is stated in some rows and not others, as once, few, many or a class when expanded.

D gene: -
V gene: TRBV30
clone size: -
J gene: TRBJ2-1
CDR3 DNA: TGTGCCTGGAGTGTAACCGACAATGAGCAGTTCTTC
CDR3 protein: CAWSVTDNEQFF

D gene: -
V gene: TRBV12-3/TRBV12-4
clone size: -
J gene: TRBJ1-1
CDR3 DNA: TGTGCCAGCAGTCGGACGGTGAACACTGAAGCTTTCTTT
CDR3 protein: CASSRTVNTEAFF

D gene: -
V gene: TRBV11-3
clone size: -
J gene: TRBJ1-3
CDR3 DNA: TGTGCCAGCAGCTTTGCGATGGGGCGAAGCTCTGGAAACACCATATATTTT
CDR3 protein: CASSFAMGRSSGNTIYF

D gene: TRBD1
V gene: TRBV19
clone size: once
J gene: TRBJ2-3
CDR3 DNA: TGTGCCAGTAGTCCCGGGACAGCCACAGATACGCAGTATTTT
CDR3 protein: CASSPGTATDTQYF

D gene: TRBD2
V gene: TRBV11-3
clone size: -
J gene: TRBJ2-1
CDR3 DNA: TGTGCCAGCAGCTTCGGGGGGGGCTCCTACAATGAGCAGTTCTTC
CDR3 protein: CASSFGGGSYNEQFF

D gene: -
V gene: TRBV20-1
clone size: -
J gene: TRBJ1-2
CDR3 DNA: TGCAGTGCCCCCGGGAACTATGGCTACACCTTC
CDR3 protein: CSAPGNYGYTF

D gene: -
V gene: TRBV28
clone size: once
J gene: TRBJ1-2
CDR3 DNA: TGTGCCAGCAGTTTGTGGGCGGGAGCGGGAGGCTACACCTTC
CDR3 protein: CASSLWAGAGGYTF

D gene: TRBD1
V gene: TRBV6-6
clone size: -
J gene: TRBJ2-1
CDR3 DNA: TGTGCCAGCAGTCCGCCCCGGGACAGATACAATGAGCAGTTCTTC
CDR3 protein: CASSPPRDRYNEQFF

D gene: TRBD2
V gene: TRBV14
clone size: -
J gene: TRBJ2-1
CDR3 DNA: TGTGCCAGCAGCCCCCCCTACACCGGACTAGCGGGGGGGCTGTGGAATGAGCAGTTCTTC
CDR3 protein: CASSPPYTGLAGGLWNEQFF

D gene: TRBD1
V gene: TRBV6-5
clone size: -
J gene: TRBJ2-1
CDR3 DNA: TGTGCCAGCAGTAACAGGGGGCGGGATGGCAATGAGCAGTTCTTC
CDR3 protein: CASSNRGRDGNEQFF

D gene: TRBD1
V gene: TRBV5-4
clone size: once
J gene: TRBJ1-1
CDR3 DNA: TGTGCCAGCAGCTTGAAACCGACAGGGCTGTGGACTGAAGCTTTCTTT
CDR3 protein: CASSLKPTGLWTEAFF

D gene: TRBD1
V gene: TRBV19
clone size: -
J gene: TRBJ2-7
CDR3 DNA: TGTGCCAGCCGAGCCGGGACAGGGGCAAACGAGCAGTACTTC
CDR3 protein: CASRAGTGANEQYF

D gene: -
V gene: TRBV6-5
clone size: few
J gene: TRBJ2-2
CDR3 DNA: TGTGCCAGCAGGGATAACACCGGGGAGCTGTTTTTT
CDR3 protein: CASRDNTGELFF

D gene: -
V gene: TRBV2
clone size: -
J gene: TRBJ1-2
CDR3 DNA: TGTGCCAGCAGTGAGGCAGGGAACTCCTATGGCTACACCTTC
CDR3 protein: CASSEAGNSYGYTF

D gene: -
V gene: TRBV9
clone size: -
J gene: TRBJ1-2
CDR3 DNA: TGTGCCAGCAGCGTAGATCAGGGCGGCTATGGCTACACCTTC
CDR3 protein: CASSVDQGGYGYTF

D gene: TRBD1
V gene: TRBV5-5
clone size: -
J gene: TRBJ2-7
CDR3 DNA: TGTGCCAGCAGCTTGGCCCCGGGACAGGGAAGTTACGAGCAGTACTTC
CDR3 protein: CASSLAPGQGSYEQYF

D gene: TRBD1
V gene: TRBV28
clone size: few
J gene: TRBJ1-5
CDR3 DNA: TGTGCCAGCACCGTCATCGGACAGGGGGGACATCAGCCCCAGCATTTT
CDR3 protein: CASTVIGQGGHQPQHF

D gene: -
V gene: TRBV19
clone size: -
J gene: TRBJ1-1
CDR3 DNA: TGTGCCAGTAGTCTACGGGACGGGACTGAAGCTTTCTTT
CDR3 protein: CASSLRDGTEAFF

D gene: -
V gene: TRBV11-2
clone size: -
J gene: TRBJ2-2
CDR3 DNA: TGTGCCAGCAGCTTAAGGGGCGCAGAGAACACCGGGGAGCTGTTTTTT
CDR3 protein: CASSLRGAENTGELFF

D gene: -
V gene: TRBV5-1
clone size: -
J gene: TRBJ2-7
CDR3 DNA: TGCGCCAGCAGCTTGGGGGCTGGAAAAGGTTACGAGCAGTACTTC
CDR3 protein: CASSLGAGKGYEQYF

D gene: TRBD1
V gene: TRBV7-3
clone size: once
J gene: TRBJ2-1
CDR3 DNA: TGTGCCAGCAGCTTATATGGGACAGGGGCCTACAATGAGCAGTTCTTC
CDR3 protein: CASSLYGTGAYNEQFF

D gene: TRBD1
V gene: TRBV7-8
clone size: -
J gene: TRBJ2-2
CDR3 DNA: TGTGCCAGCAGCTTACCCCCAGGGGGGACAGGCACCGGGGAGCTGTTTTTT
CDR3 protein: CASSLPPGGTGTGELFF

D gene: -
V gene: TRBV3-1/TRBV3-2
clone size: -
J gene: TRBJ2-7
CDR3 DNA: TGTGCCAGCAGCCACAACAGGGCTTCCTACGAGCAGTACTTC
CDR3 protein: CASSHNRASYEQYF

D gene: TRBD2
V gene: TRBV3-1/TRBV3-2
clone size: -
J gene: TRBJ2-3
CDR3 DNA: TGTGCCAGCAGACTAGCGGGGGGGCAGGGAGATACGCAGTATTTT
CDR3 protein: CASRLAGGQGDTQYF

D gene: -
V gene: TRBV4-2
clone size: -
J gene: TRBJ1-5
CDR3 DNA: TGTGCCAGCAGCCTCGAAGAGAGCAATCAGCCCCAGCATTTT
CDR3 protein: CASSLEESNQPQHF

D gene: -
V gene: TRBV2
clone size: -
J gene: TRBJ1-1
CDR3 DNA: TGTGCCAGCCTGCTACAGGGAGGGGGCACTGAAGCTTTCTTT
CDR3 protein: CASLLQGGGTEAFF

D gene: -
V gene: TRBV7-9
clone size: -
J gene: TRBJ1-1
CDR3 DNA: TGTGCCAGCAGCTTAGGACTCGACGGTCCGAACACTGAAGCTTTCTTT
CDR3 protein: CASSLGLDGPNTEAFF

D gene: TRBD2
V gene: TRBV6-1
clone size: -
J gene: TRBJ2-5
CDR3 DNA: TGTGCCAGCAGTGAAGCGCTTATAGCGGGGGGGCTAGAGACCCAGTACTTC
CDR3 protein: CASSEALIAGGLETQYF

D gene: TRBD1
V gene: TRBV5-1
clone size: -
J gene: TRBJ1-6
CDR3 DNA: TGCGCCAGCAGCAACGGACAGGGTCGAAATTCACCCCTCCACTTT
CDR3 protein: CASSNGQGRNSPLHF

D gene: -
V gene: TRBV5-1
clone size: once
J gene: TRBJ2-7
CDR3 DNA: TGCGCCAGCACGGACGAGAGCTCCTACGAGCAGTACTTC
CDR3 protein: CASTDESSYEQYF

D gene: TRBD1
V gene: TRBV19
clone size: once
J gene: TRBJ1-1
CDR3 DNA: TGTGCCAGTGATACAGGGGGCGCGTACACTGAAGCTTTCTTT
CDR3 protein: CASDTGGAYTEAFF

D gene: -
V gene: TRBV2
clone size: -
J gene: TRBJ1-4
CDR3 DNA: TGTGCCAGCAGCCCCGGGACTGATGATGAAAAACTGTTTTTT
CDR3 protein: CASSPGTDDEKLFF

D gene: -
V gene: TRBV6-5
clone size: -
J gene: TRBJ1-1
CDR3 DNA: TGTGCCAGCAGCATTTTCAGGGTTGGGAACACTGAAGCTTTCTTT
CDR3 protein: CASSIFRVGNTEAFF

D gene: TRBD1
V gene: TRBV6-6
clone size: -
J gene: TRBJ1-2
CDR3 DNA: TGTGCCAGCAGTCCGGGACAGAGCTATGGCTACACCTTC
CDR3 protein: CASSPGQSYGYTF

D gene: TRBD1
V gene: TRBV7-2
clone size: -
J gene: TRBJ2-5
CDR3 DNA: TGTGCCAGCAGCTGGGACAGGGGAGGGGGCACCCAGTACTTC
CDR3 protein: CASSWDRGGGTQYF

D gene: TRBD1
V gene: TRBV15
clone size: -
J gene: TRBJ2-5
CDR3 DNA: TGTGCCACCAGCAGGGGCTCCGGGACAGGGGAAGAGACCCAGTACTTC
CDR3 protein: CATSRGSGTGEETQYF

D gene: TRBD2
V gene: TRBV11-3
clone size: -
J gene: TRBJ2-7
CDR3 DNA: TGTGCCAGCAGCTTAGAAGGGACTAGCTCCTACGAGCAGTACTTC
CDR3 protein: CASSLEGTSSYEQYF

D gene: -
V gene: TRBV7-3
clone size: -
J gene: TRBJ1-1
CDR3 DNA: TGTGCCAGCAGCTTAGCAGGAGGGCTCACTGAAGCTTTCTTT
CDR3 protein: CASSLAGGLTEAFF

D gene: -
V gene: TRBV11-2
clone size: -
J gene: TRBJ1-2
CDR3 DNA: TGTGCCAGCAGCTTAGGGGGAAGTTATGGCTACACCTTC
CDR3 protein: CASSLGGSYGYTF

D gene: -
V gene: TRBV18
clone size: -
J gene: TRBJ1-5
CDR3 DNA: TGTGCCAGCTCATCGACCGGCCGGGACGGAGATCAGCCCCAGCATTTT
CDR3 protein: CASSSTGRDGDQPQHF

D gene: TRBD1
V gene: TRBV4-2
clone size: -
J gene: TRBJ1-1
CDR3 DNA: TGTGCCAGCAGCCCCCAGACAGGGAAGGGGAACACTGAAGCTTTCTTT
CDR3 protein: CASSPQTGKGNTEAFF

D gene: -
V gene: TRBV5-1
clone size: few
J gene: TRBJ2-7
CDR3 DNA: TGCGCCAGCAGCTCCGGACAACCCCCCACCTACGAGCAGTACTTC
CDR3 protein: CASSSGQPPTYEQYF

D gene: -
V gene: TRBV5-1
clone size: -
J gene: TRBJ2-2
CDR3 DNA: TGCGCCAGCAGCTTGAGGGGTGCCGGGGAGCTGTTTTTT
CDR3 protein: CASSLRGAGELFF

D gene: TRBD1
V gene: TRBV9
clone size: -
J gene: TRBJ1-2
CDR3 DNA: TGTGCCAGCAGCGGTATACAGGGGGATGGCTACACCTTC
CDR3 protein: CASSGIQGDGYTF

D gene: TRBD1
V gene: TRBV19
clone size: once
J gene: TRBJ1-4
CDR3 DNA: TGTGCCAGTAGACGGGGACAGGCAACTAATGAAAAACTGTTTTTT
CDR3 protein: CASRRGQATNEKLFF

D gene: -
V gene: TRBV6-5
clone size: few
J gene: TRBJ1-5
CDR3 DNA: TGTGCCAGCAGTTTGACACAGGGACCCAATCAGCCCCAGCATTTT
CDR3 protein: CASSLTQGPNQPQHF